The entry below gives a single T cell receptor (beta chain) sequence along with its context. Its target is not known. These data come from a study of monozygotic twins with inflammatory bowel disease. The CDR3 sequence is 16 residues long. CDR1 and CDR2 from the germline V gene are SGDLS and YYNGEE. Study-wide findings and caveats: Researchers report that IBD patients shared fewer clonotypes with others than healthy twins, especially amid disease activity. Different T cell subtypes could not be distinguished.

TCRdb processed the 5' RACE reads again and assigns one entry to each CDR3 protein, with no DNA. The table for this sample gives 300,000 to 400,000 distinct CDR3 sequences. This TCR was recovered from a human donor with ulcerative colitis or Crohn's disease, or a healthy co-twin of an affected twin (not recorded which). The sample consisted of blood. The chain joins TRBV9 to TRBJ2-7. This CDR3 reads CASSVAGDAASYEQYF.